The 26 T cell receptor beta chains listed next were all sequenced from one sample in a study of breast tumors, draining lymph nodes, adjacent tissues (dated by TCRdb to about 2016). The protocol used for the library was multiplex PCR. Sequenced using an Illumina HiSeq 2000. The public sequencing data were trimmed at Q25 with fastp and processed into clonotypes with MiXCR by TCRdb, which kept only in-frame beta chains. Every CDR3 protein is listed once, alongside the most common genes and DNA of its rows. Present in this sample are about 140,000 distinct CDR3 sequences, 32% of which were seen just once. Roughly 2.3% of the sample is held by the ten biggest clonotypes. The lymph node samples were taken from the axillary draining lymph nodes of breast cancer patients. Sequenced material: axillary lymph node tissue. The receptor set was obtained from a female donor with breast cancer. Some clones in this sample may be carry-over from other donors' samples.

CDR3 DNA: TGTGCCAGCAGCCATAGCGGGGGGGTCGATGAGCAGTTCTTC. This codes for CASSHSGGVDEQFF. The chain is built from TRBV9 and TRBJ2-1; 11 positions agree with TRBD2. The V gene end was trimmed by 4 bases and the J gene end by 8 bases; junction bases not matched to a gene: 5. CDR1 and CDR2 (germline): SGDLS, YYNGEE. The CDR3 sequence is 14 residues long.

Only a few counts were recorded for this clonotype. The CDR3 sequence: CAISGQGNTEAFF. CDR3 nucleotides: TGTGCCATCAGTGGACAGGGGAACACTGAAGCTTTCTTT. The chain is built from TRBV10-3 and TRBJ1-1, with TRBD1 matching over 7 bases. This CDR3 region has 13 residues. V shed 4 bases and J 1 base; nucleotides not matched to a gene: 0. Germline CDR1 and CDR2: ENHRY and SYGVKD.

In its sample, this clonotype was seen many times. The germline gene is not matched at one end of the junction; a read error may be the cause. The chain uses TRBV6-5 and TRBJ1-4; TRBD1 agrees at 10 bases. CDR3 length: 14 amino acids. CDR1 and CDR2 from the germline V gene are MNHEY and SVGAGI. The DNA for the CDR3 is TGTGCCAGCAGAGGACAGGGGGGGAAGAGGAAACTGTCTTTT. Its protein product is CASRGQGGKRKLSF.

This clonotype was observed at least ten times. This chain uses TRBV14 with TRBJ1-2, with D possibly matching TRBD1 (5 bases). CDR3 length: 15 residues. The germline V gene has CDR1 SGHDN and CDR2 FVKESK. V lost 1 base and J 3 bases, leaving 12 bases between the germline ends. The CDR3 is CASSQAGMGDYGYTF. As DNA, the CDR3 is TGTGCCAGCAGCCAAGCAGGGATGGGGGACTATGGCTACACCTTC.

This clonotype has at least ten counts. The chain couples TRBV18 to TRBJ2-7; D uncertain. Germline V gene lookup returns CDR1 KGHSH and CDR2 LQKENI. The V end was cut by 3 bases, the J end by 0 bases, with 6 bases between. CDR3 length: 13 residues. The CDR3 bases are TGTGCCAGCTCACCTCAGTCCTCCTACGAGCAGTACTTC. Translating it yields CASSPQSSYEQYF.

This clonotype came up many times. This chain links TRBV2 with TRBJ2-1, with 8 bases identical to TRBD2. The V gene end was trimmed by 7 bases and the J gene end by 5 bases; junction bases not matched to a gene: 4. Germline V gene sequence: CDR1 SNHLY, CDR2 FYNNEI. The CDR3 is 13 residues long. The CDR3 here is CASTSGRNNEQFF. CDR3 DNA sequence: TGTGCCAGCACTAGCGGGCGGAACAATGAGCAGTTCTTC. Variable domain in full (rest from reference TRBV2 and TRBJ2-1): EPEVTQTPSHQVTQMGQEVILRCVPISNHLYFYWYRQILGQKVEFLVSFYNNEISEKSEIFDDQFSVERPDGSNFTLKIRSTKLEDSAMYFCASTSGRNNEQFFGPGTRLTVL.

The sample holds many counts of this clonotype. The chain is built from TRBV11-2 and TRBJ2-5; 10 nucleotides match TRBD1. The CDR3 has 14 residues. Germline V gene sequence: CDR1 SGHAT, CDR2 FQNNGV. Trimming removed 5 bases from V and 5 bases from J; junction bases left unmatched: 5. CDR3 in DNA: TGTGCCAGCAGCCGGGACAGGGGAATCGAGACCCAGTACTTC. This codes for CASSRDRGIETQYF.

As for this clonotype: Germline and junction disagree at one end, which may indicate a read error. The chain recombines TRBV7-7 with TRBJ1-2; D not resolved. This CDR3 contains 14 residues. Germline assignment: CDR1 SSHAT and CDR2 FNYEAQ (reference sequence). Here the CDR3 reads CVSSLGPGQEGYAF. The CDR3 nucleotides read TGTGTCAGCAGCTTAGGGCCTGGGCAGGAAGGCTACGCCTTC. Complete variable domain (other parts from reference TRBV7-7 and TRBJ1-2): GAGVSQSPRYKVTKRGQDVTLRCDPISSHATLYWYQQALGQGPEFLTYFNYEAQPDKSGLPSDRFSAERPEGSISTLTIQRTEQRDSAMYRCVSSLGPGQEGYAFGSGTRLTVV.

This clonotype appeared many times. This rearrangement joins TRBV27 to TRBJ2-1; tentatively, D is TRBD1 (6 bases). Germline V gene lookup returns CDR1 MNHEY and CDR2 SMNVEV (reference sequence). Between the trimmed V and J ends, which lost 3 bases and 4 bases, there was a span of 16 bases. The CDR3 extends over 16 amino acids. CDR3 DNA: TGTGCCAGCAGTTTCGAGACAGGAGGCCCTTACAATGAGCAGTTCTTC. Amino acids: CASSFETGGPYNEQFF.

A note on this clonotype: A much more abundant neighbour one base away suggests this may be a read error. In this CDR3 the conserved last residue, phenylalanine or tryptophan, is missing, so a read error is likely. The chain joins TRBV18 to TRBJ2-3; 7 nucleotides line up with TRBD2. CDR3 length equals 16 residues. Germline assignment: CDR1 KGHSH and CDR2 LQKENI. V shed 0 bases and J 5 bases; nucleotides not matched to a gene: 8. The CDR3 coding sequence is TGTGCCAGCTCACCACCGGGTGTAGGGGAGGGAGATACGCAGTATATT. Encoded protein: CASSPPGVGEGDTQYI.

CDR3 region: CASNGFRPLRSGGKNTDTQYF. The CDR3 DNA reads TGTGCCAGCAATGGTTTCCGGCCCCTTCGGAGCGGGGGGAAGAACACAGATACGCAGTATTTT. This sequence joins TRBV24-1 and TRBJ2-3; TRBD2 agrees at 9 bases. The CDR3 spans 21 residues. In germline, CDR1 is KGHDR, CDR2 SFDVKD. V shed 11 bases, J shed 2 bases, and the junction held 28 bases outside the gene matches.

This clonotype appeared many times. This chain connects TRBV6-5 to TRBJ1-6; the match to TRBD1 covers 9 bases. Germline V gene lookup returns CDR1 MNHEY and CDR2 SVGAGI. This CDR3 region has 14 residues. Losses at the gene ends were 6 bases for V and 11 bases for J; bases not matched to a gene: 8. The CDR3 region has the DNA TGTGCCAGCAGCCGTACCGGACAGGGGACACCCCTCCACTTT. This codes for CASSRTGQGTPLHF.

V and J are TRBV12-3 or TRBV12-4 and TRBJ1-4, with D possibly being TRBD1 (6 bases). V was cut by 6 bases and J by 4 bases, with 18 bases left in between. The CDR3 runs 16 residues. The DNA of the CDR3 is TGTGCCAGCAGCACTAAGGTGGGGGGCAGTAATGAAAAACTGTTTTTT. Translated, it gives CASSTKVGGSNEKLFF.

This clonotype was counted many times. The chain employs TRBV5-1 and TRBJ2-3; TRBD2 might be the D (5 bases). The CDR3 consists of 12 residues. Germline V gives CDR1 SGHRS, CDR2 YFSETQ. V was trimmed by 5 bases and J by 6 bases, leaving 10 bases between them. The chain's CDR3 is CASRQEGDTQYF. The DNA of the CDR3 is TGCGCCAGCAGGCAAGAGGGCGATACGCAGTATTTT.

With regard to this clonotype: The conserved phenylalanine or tryptophan normally closing the CDR3 is absent here, so this likely arose from a read error. The V call is TRBV7-8, the J call TRBJ1-6, with 7 bases fitting TRBD1. CDR1 is SGHVS, CDR2 FQNEAQ, per germline. CDR3 length: 15 residues. The CDR3 region is CASSSGTAANSPLHL. CDR3 DNA: TGTGCCAGCAGCTCGGGGACAGCGGCTAATTCGCCCCTCCACCTT.

As concerns this clonotype: This may be a read error, as it is one base from a much larger clone. This CDR3 fails to terminate in the conserved phenylalanine or tryptophan, so it likely reflects a read error. This sequence joins TRBV12-3 or TRBV12-4 and TRBJ1-2; maybe TRBD1 (5 bases). The V end was cut by 9 bases, the J end by 2 bases, with 7 bases between. This CDR3 spans 11 amino acids. CDR3: CASAGNYGYTL. CDR3 DNA: TGTGCCAGTGCAGGGAACTATGGCTACACCCTC.

The J gene is TRBJ2-7, the V gene TRBV7-2; D is unclear. The ends were cut back, 3 bases at V and 7 bases at J, with 16 bases in the middle. From germline, CDR1 is SGHTA and CDR2 FQGNSA. This CDR3 is built from 14 residues. CDR3 residues: CASSFLSGKGEQYV. The CDR3 nucleotides are TGTGCCAGCAGCTTTCTATCCGGTAAGGGTGAGCAGTACGTC.

There are many counts of this clonotype. The junction shows a germline mismatch at one end, possibly a read error. The chain combines TRBV20-1 with TRBJ2-1; 12 positions match TRBD2. CDR1 DFQATT and CDR2 SNEGSKA come from the germline V gene (reference sequence). The CDR3 loop spans 14 amino acids. This CDR3 reads CSATHGASGGAFTF. CDR3 coding DNA: TGCAGTGCTACCCATGGGGCTAGCGGGGGGGCGTTCACCTTC.

This clonotype was counted at least ten times. V and J are TRBV5-6 and TRBJ2-5; possibly TRBD1 or TRBD2 for D (5 bases each). The CDR3 spans 14 residues. The germline gives CDR1 SGHDT, CDR2 YYEEEE. Trimming pared 0 bases from V and 0 bases from J, leaving 6 bases between. CDR3 sequence reads: CASSLAGHQETQYF. In nucleotides, the CDR3 is TGTGCCAGCAGCTTGGCGGGACACCAAGAGACCCAGTACTTC.

The table lists this clonotype with many counts. V is TRBV18 and J is TRBJ2-5; 9 bases map to TRBD1. Germline loops: CDR1 KGHSH, CDR2 LQKENI. The trim removed 4 bases at V and 4 bases at J, leaving 4 bases unmatched. This CDR3 is built from 14 residues. The CDR3 bases are TGTGCCAGCTCACAATCACAGGGGGCAGAGACCCAGTACTTC. This sequence encodes CASSQSQGAETQYF.

The V gene is TRBV20-1, the J gene TRBJ2-1, with TRBD2 as a possible D gene (6 bases). The germline V and J ends were trimmed by 8 bases and 6 bases, with 20 bases remaining between them. This CDR3 spans 14 amino acids. Germline V lookup: CDR1 DFQATT, CDR2 SNEGSKA (reference sequence). CDR3 DNA sequence: TGCAGTATGCCTTGGCTAGCGAGTACCAATGAGCAGTTCTTC. This translates into CSMPWLASTNEQFF.

This clonotype has at least ten counts. A single base separates this from a much larger clone, so it may be a read error. V is TRBV20-1 and J is TRBJ1-6, with TRBD1 identical over 9 bases. From germline, CDR1 is DFQATT and CDR2 SNEGSKA (reference sequence). V was clipped by 2 bases and J by 9 bases; unmatched bases: 8. There are 15 residues in the CDR3. CDR3 protein: CSARPSGTGTSPLHF. The DNA of the CDR3 is TGCAGTGCTAGACCTTCCGGGACAGGGACTTCACCCCTCCACTTT.

This clonotype was observed at least ten times. The V and J genes are TRBV5-1 and TRBJ2-5; tentatively, D is TRBD1 (5 bases). Trimming pared 5 bases from V and 0 bases from J, leaving 14 bases between. Germline V CDR1 and CDR2: SGHRS, YFSETQ. This CDR3 has 15 residues. The CDR3 spells CASSSTGRDQETQYF. The CDR3 nucleotides are TGCGCCAGCAGTTCAACAGGACGCGACCAAGAGACCCAGTACTTC.

At least ten counts were recorded for this clonotype. The chain employs TRBV19 and TRBJ2-7; 7 positions match TRBD1. The CDR3 has 14 residues. Germline CDR1 is LNHDA and CDR2 is SQIVND (reference sequence). V lost 3 bases, J lost 5 bases, and 7 bases stayed unmatched. CDR3 sequence: CASSIPDRADEQYF. CDR3 nucleotides: TGTGCCAGTAGTATCCCCGACAGGGCCGACGAGCAGTACTTC.

This clonotype came up many times. J is TRBJ2-2 and V is TRBV29-1, with 8 bases aligning to TRBD1. CDR3 length equals 14 residues. CDR1 is SQVTM and CDR2 is ANQGSEA in the germline V gene. V lost 4 bases to trimming and J lost 7 bases; unmatched junction nucleotides: 8. The chain's CDR3 is CSVAMDRAVGELFF. CDR3 coding DNA: TGCAGCGTTGCCATGGACAGGGCGGTCGGGGAGCTGTTTTTT.

This chain links TRBV6-2 or TRBV6-3 with TRBJ2-7; 9 bases line up with TRBD2. The CDR3 runs 12 residues. V dropped 6 bases and J dropped 13; count of bases not matched to a gene: 10. The V gene's germline CDR1 is MNHEY and CDR2 SVGEGT. The CDR3 here is CASSRGTSSNYF. The DNA for the CDR3 is TGTGCCAGCAGCCGGGGGACTAGCAGTAACTACTTC.